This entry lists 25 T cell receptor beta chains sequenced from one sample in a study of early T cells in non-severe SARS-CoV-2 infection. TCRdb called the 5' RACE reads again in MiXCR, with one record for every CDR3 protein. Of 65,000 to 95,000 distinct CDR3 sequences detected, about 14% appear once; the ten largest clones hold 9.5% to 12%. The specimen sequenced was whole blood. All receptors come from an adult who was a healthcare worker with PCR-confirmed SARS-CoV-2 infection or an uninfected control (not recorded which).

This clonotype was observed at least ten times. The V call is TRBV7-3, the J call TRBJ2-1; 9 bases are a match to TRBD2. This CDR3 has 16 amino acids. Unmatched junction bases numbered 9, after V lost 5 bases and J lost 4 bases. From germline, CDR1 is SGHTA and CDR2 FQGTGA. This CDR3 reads CASSPRERGVYNEQFF. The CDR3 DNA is TGTGCCAGCAGCCCCCGCGAGCGGGGGGTATACAATGAGCAGTTCTTC.

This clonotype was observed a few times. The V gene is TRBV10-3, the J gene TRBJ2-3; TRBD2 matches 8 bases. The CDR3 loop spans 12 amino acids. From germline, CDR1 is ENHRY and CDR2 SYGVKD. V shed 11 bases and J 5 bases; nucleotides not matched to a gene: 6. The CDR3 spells CAAGGVEDTQYF. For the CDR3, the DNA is TGTGCCGCCGGGGGGGTAGAAGATACGCAGTATTTT.

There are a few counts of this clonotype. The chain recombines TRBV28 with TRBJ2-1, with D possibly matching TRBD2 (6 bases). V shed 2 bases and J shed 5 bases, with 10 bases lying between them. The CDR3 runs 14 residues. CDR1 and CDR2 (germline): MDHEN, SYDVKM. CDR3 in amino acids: CASSLGGVDNEQFF. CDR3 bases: TGTGCCAGCAGTTTAGGAGGGGTGGACAATGAGCAGTTCTTC.

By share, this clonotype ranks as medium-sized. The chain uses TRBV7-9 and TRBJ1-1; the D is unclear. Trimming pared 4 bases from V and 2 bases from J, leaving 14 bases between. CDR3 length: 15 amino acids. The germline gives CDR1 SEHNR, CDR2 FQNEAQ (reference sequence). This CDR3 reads CASSSLGATNTEAFF. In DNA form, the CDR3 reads TGTGCCAGCAGCTCCCTAGGAGCGACCAACACTGAAGCTTTCTTT.

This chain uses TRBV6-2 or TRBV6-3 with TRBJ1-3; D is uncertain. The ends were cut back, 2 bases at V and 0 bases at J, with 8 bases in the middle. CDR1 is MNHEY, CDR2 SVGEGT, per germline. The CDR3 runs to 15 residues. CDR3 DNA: TGTGCCAGCAGTTACGGCGTAAGCTCTGGAAACACCATATATTTT. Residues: CASSYGVSSGNTIYF.

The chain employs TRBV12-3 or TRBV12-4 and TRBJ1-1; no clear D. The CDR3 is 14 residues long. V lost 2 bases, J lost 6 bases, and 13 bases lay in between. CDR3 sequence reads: CASSLRQGGAEAFF. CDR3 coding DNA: TGTGCCAGCAGTTTACGACAAGGAGGTGCTGAAGCTTTCTTT.

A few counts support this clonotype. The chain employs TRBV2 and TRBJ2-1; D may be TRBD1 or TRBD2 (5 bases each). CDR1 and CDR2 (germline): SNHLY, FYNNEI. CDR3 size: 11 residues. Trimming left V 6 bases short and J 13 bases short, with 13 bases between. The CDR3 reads CASRVVGAQFF. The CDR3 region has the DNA TGTGCCAGCAGAGTGGTCGGGGCCCAGTTCTTC.

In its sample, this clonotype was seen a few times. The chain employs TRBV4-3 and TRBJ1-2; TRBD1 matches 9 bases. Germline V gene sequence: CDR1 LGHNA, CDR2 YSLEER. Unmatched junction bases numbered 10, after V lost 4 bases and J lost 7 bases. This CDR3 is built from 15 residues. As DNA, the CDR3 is TGCGCCAGCAGCCCCACTCCGGACAGGGGATCTGGCTACACCTTC. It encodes CASSPTPDRGSGYTF.

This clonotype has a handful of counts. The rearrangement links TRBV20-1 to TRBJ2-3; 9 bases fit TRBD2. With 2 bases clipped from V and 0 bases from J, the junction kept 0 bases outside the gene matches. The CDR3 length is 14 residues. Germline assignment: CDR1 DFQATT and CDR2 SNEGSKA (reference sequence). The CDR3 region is CSARLAGSTDTQYF. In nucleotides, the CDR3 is TGCAGTGCTAGACTAGCGGGGAGCACAGATACGCAGTATTTT.

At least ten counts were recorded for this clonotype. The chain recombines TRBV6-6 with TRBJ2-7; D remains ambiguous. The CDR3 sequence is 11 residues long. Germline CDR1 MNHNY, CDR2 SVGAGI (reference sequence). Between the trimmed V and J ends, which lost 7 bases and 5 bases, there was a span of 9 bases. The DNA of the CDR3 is TGTGCCAGCACCTACCGGGACGAGCAGTACTTC. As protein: CASTYRDEQYF.

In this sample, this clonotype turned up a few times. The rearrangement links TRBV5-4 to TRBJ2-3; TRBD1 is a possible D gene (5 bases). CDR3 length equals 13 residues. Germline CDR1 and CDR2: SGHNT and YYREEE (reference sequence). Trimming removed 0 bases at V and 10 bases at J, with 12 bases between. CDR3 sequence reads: CASSLGGLSAQYF. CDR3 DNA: TGTGCCAGCAGCTTGGGGGGCCTGTCCGCGCAGTATTTT.

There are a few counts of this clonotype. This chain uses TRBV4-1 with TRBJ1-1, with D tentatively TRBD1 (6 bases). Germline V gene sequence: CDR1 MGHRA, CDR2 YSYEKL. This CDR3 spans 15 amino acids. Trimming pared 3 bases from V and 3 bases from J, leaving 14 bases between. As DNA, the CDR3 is TGCGCCAGCAGCCAGAGGGGGGAGCTGGACACTGAAGCTTTCTTT. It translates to CASSQRGELDTEAFF.

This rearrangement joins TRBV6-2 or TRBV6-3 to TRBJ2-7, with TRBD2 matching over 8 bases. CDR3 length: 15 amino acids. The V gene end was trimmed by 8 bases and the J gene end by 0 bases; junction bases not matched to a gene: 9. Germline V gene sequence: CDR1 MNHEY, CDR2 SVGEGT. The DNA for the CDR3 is TGTGCCAGCTCACCCCTCGGGGGGGACTCCTACGAGCAGTACTTC. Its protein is CASSPLGGDSYEQYF.

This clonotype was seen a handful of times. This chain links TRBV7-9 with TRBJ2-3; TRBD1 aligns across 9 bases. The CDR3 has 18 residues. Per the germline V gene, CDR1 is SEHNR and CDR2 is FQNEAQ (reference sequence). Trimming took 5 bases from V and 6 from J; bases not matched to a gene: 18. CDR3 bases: TGTGCCAGCAGCATAATACCGGGACAGGGCTCAGGGTGGGATACGCAGTATTTT. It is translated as CASSIIPGQGSGWDTQYF.

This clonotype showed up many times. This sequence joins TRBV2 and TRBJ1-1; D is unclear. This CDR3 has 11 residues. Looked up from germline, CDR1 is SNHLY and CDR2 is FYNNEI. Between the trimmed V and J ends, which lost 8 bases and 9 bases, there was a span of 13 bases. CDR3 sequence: CASGPGRQAFF. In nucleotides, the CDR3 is TGTGCCAGCGGGCCAGGACGGCAAGCTTTCTTT.

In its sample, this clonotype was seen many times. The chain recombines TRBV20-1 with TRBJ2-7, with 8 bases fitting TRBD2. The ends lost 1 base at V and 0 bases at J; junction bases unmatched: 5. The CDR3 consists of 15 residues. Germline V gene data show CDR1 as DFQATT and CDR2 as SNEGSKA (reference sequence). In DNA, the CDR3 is TGCAGTGCTAGAGTCCCCAGCGGGAGCTCCTACGAGCAGTACTTC. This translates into CSARVPSGSSYEQYF.

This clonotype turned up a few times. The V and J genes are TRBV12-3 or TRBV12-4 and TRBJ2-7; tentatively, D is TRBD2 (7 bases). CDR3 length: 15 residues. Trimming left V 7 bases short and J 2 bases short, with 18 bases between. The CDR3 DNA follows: TGTGCCAGCAAACAGGACGGGGGGCAGCCCTACGAGCAGTACTTC. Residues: CASKQDGGQPYEQYF.

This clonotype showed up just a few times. The CDR3 loop is CASSWGLRGNTGELFF. CDR3 DNA sequence: TGTGCCAGCAGCTGGGGCCTGCGCGGTAACACCGGGGAGCTGTTTTTT. The chain combines TRBV11-3 with TRBJ2-2, with D perhaps matching TRBD1 (5 bases). Germline-derived CDR1 and CDR2 are SGHNT and YENEEA. The CDR3 runs 16 residues. V dropped 4 bases and J dropped 2 bases, with 14 bases sitting between them.

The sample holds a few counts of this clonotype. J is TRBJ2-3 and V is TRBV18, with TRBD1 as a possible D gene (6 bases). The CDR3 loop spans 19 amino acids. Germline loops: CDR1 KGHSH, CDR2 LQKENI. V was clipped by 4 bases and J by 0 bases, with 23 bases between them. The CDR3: CASSRRTALSKSSTDTQYF. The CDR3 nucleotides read TGTGCCAGCTCACGTAGGACAGCTCTTTCGAAATCTAGCACAGATACGCAGTATTTT.

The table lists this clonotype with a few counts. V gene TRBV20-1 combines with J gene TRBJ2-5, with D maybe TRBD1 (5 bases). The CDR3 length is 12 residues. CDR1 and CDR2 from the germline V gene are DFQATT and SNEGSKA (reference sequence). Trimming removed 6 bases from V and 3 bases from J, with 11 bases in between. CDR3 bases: TGCAGTGCCCTGGGGCAGAAAGAGACCCAGTACTTC. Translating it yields CSALGQKETQYF.

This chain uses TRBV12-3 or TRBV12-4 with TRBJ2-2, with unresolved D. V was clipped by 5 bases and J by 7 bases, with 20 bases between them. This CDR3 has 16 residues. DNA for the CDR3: TGTGCCAGCAGTCTCCCCCGACCGAGAACAGACGGGGAGCTGTTTTTT. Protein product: CASSLPRPRTDGELFF.

The DNA of the CDR3 is TGTGCCAGCAGCTTGGATAGGGACAACGAGATGTTCTTC. It specifies CASSLDRDNEMFF. The chain joins TRBV11-2 to TRBJ2-1; a possible D gene is TRBD1 (6 bases). This CDR3 is built from 13 residues. Trimming took 3 bases from V and 15 from J, leaving 18 bases between them. Germline loops: CDR1 SGHAT, CDR2 FQNNGV.

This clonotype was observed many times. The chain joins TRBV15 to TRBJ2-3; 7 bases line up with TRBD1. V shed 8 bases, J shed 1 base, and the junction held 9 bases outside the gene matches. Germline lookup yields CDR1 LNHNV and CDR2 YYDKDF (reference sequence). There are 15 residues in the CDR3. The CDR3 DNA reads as TGTGCCACCCAACCCGCAAGGGGGCGCACAGATACGCAGTATTTT. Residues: CATQPARGRTDTQYF. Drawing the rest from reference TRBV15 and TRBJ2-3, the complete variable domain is DAMVIQNPRYQVTQFGKPVTLSCSQTLNHNVMYWYQQKSSQAPKLLFHYYDKDFNNEADTPDNFQSRRPNTSFCFLDIRSPGLGDTAMYLCATQPARGRTDTQYFGPGTRLTVL.

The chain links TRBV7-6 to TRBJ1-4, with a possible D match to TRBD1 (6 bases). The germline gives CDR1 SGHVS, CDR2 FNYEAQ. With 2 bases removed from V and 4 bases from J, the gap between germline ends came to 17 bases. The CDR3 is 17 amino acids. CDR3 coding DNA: TGTGCCAGCAGCTTATCAGGGGAGGGGAGCTATAATGAAAAACTGTTTTTT. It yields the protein CASSLSGEGSYNEKLFF.

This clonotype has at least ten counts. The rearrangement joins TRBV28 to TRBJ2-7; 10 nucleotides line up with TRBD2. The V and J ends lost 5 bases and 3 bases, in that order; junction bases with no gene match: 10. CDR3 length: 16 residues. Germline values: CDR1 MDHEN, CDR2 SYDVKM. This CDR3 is CASSPLSGGTDYEQYF. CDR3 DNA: TGTGCCAGCAGTCCCCTTAGCGGGGGGACCGACTACGAGCAGTACTTC.